A selection of T cell receptor beta chains follows, all from one sample in a study of T cell responses to AZD1222 COVID-19 vaccine. The assay was immunoSEQ multiplex PCR, and TCRdb's table has in-frame clones only and misses some. The top ten hold around 1.6% of the sample, which has 140,000 or so clones, over 75% seen once. The material sequenced was peripheral blood, taken on day 0 of AZD1222 vaccination. The receptors come from an adult in good health. Each CDR3 is given without its conserved first and last residue.

>TRBJ2-1|TRBV30
AWTRTLAHEQF
>TRBJ1-4|TRBV18
ASSPSREGNEKLF
>TRBJ1-5|TRBV30
AWSGVNQPQH
>TRBJ2-1|TRBV10-1
ASIKNDGGDEQF
>TRBJ2-7|TRBV9
ASSAPRSGSSYEQY
>TRBJ2-7|TRBV4-1
ASSHTGEDYEQY
>TRBJ1-1|TRBV19
ASSILGRETEAF
>TRBJ2-1|TRBV19
ASTWTALSSYNEQF
>TRBJ2-2|TRBV14
ASSQDHPGLNTGELF
>TRBJ1-2|TRBV27
ASSLSRGNYGYT
>TRBJ2-5|TRBV5-1
ASSLQKGGWRETQY
>TRBJ2-3|TRBV10-3
AIGRDSDTQY
>TRBJ1-6|TRBV27
ASSLSTRGRSPLH
>TRBJ1-3|TRBV5-1
ASSSGPGLAGNTIY
>TRBJ1-6|TRBV3-1/TRBV3-2
ASSQSGGTPLH
>TRBJ1-2|TRBV28
ASSFGQAGYGYT
>TRBJ2-7|TRBV11-2
ASSFSQGRAYEQY
>TRBJ1-1|TRBV7-3
ASSSPEGGGRAF
>TRBJ2-3|TRBV15
ATSRARDTQY
>TRBJ2-2|TRBV7-7
ASSLESAGITGELF
>TRBJ2-1|TRBV5-1
ASSAGRGNEQF
>TRBJ1-1|TRBV19
ASSIPGGMNTEAF
>TRBJ2-1|TRBV5-1
ASSLGRRSNEQF
>TRBJ1-1|TRBV2
ASSPLGQGMGTEAF
>TRBJ1-6|TRBV28
ASSWTAGYNSPLH
>TRBJ1-5|TRBV28
ASLDNFNQPQH
>TRBJ2-3|TRBV30
AWSVSADTQY
>TRBJ2-7|TRBV2
ASLTGASYEQY
>TRBJ2-4|TRBV19
ASSPNTPLAKNIQY
>TRBJ1-6|TRBV27
ASSSNRVNSPLH
>TRBJ1-3|TRBV5-1
ASSLGTDGNTIY
>TRBJ2-5|TRBV5-1
ASSLRDTSLEETQY
>TRBJ1-5|TRBV6-4
ASSNEGGNQPQH